What follows are 25 T cell receptor beta chains derived from one specimen sequenced in a study of T cell responses to AZD1222 COVID-19 vaccine. Sequencing was performed with immunoSEQ multiplex PCR; in TCRdb, only in-frame clones are kept and a portion is missing. In the table there are roughly 120,000 clones, approximately 94% of which are singletons. Specimen: peripheral blood, collected on day 0 of AZD1222 vaccination. These receptors were taken from an adult in good health.

The V call is TRBV7-2, the J call TRBJ1-4; 7 bases are a match to TRBD1. The CDR3 sequence is 15 residues long. CDR1 and CDR2 (germline): SGHTA, FQGNSA. V shed 3 bases, J shed 8 bases, and the junction held 9 bases outside the gene matches. In nucleotides, the CDR3 is TGTGCCAGCAGCTTGATACAGGGGTTAAGGGAAAAACTGTTTTTT. This translates into CASSLIQGLREKLFF.

This sequence joins TRBV6-1 and TRBJ2-1; possibly TRBD1 or TRBD2 for D (7 bases each). V was trimmed by 2 bases and J by 4 bases, leaving 12 bases between them. The length of the CDR3 is 15 residues. Germline values: CDR1 MNHNS, CDR2 SASEGT. The CDR3 sequence: CASSESGGLYNEQFF. The CDR3 DNA sequence: TGTGCCAGCAGTGAATCAGGGGGACTATACAATGAGCAGTTCTTC.

The chain couples TRBV18 to TRBJ2-7; no definite D call. Germline V CDR1 and CDR2: KGHSH, LQKENI. The ends were cut back, 6 bases at V and 4 bases at J, with 10 bases in the middle. The length of the CDR3 is 12 residues. The CDR3 protein is CASSSTAYEQYF. CDR3 sequence (DNA): TGTGCCAGCTCTTCAACGGCGTACGAGCAGTACTTC.

This rearrangement joins TRBV4-2 to TRBJ2-1; either TRBD1 or TRBD2 may supply D (5 bases each). The V end was cut by 4 bases, the J end by 0 bases, with 16 bases between. The CDR3 extends over 17 amino acids. Germline CDR1 and CDR2: LGHNA and YNFKEQ. In DNA form, the CDR3 reads TGTGCCAGCAGCCCCGTAACCCCGAGGGGCTCCTACAATGAGCAGTTCTTC. This translates into CASSPVTPRGSYNEQFF.

This clone was seen just once. The V gene is TRBV7-6, the J gene TRBJ1-3; TRBD1 is a possible D gene (5 bases). With 1 base removed from V and 0 bases from J, the gap between germline ends came to 13 bases. The CDR3 extends over 17 amino acids. Per germline, CDR1 SGHVS and CDR2 FNYEAQ. As DNA, the CDR3 is TGTGCCAGCAGCTTAGTAGCGGGGACCTACTCTGGAAACACCATATATTTT. Translating it yields CASSLVAGTYSGNTIYF. Full variable domain (missing parts from reference TRBV7-6 and TRBJ1-3): GAGVSQSPRYKVTKRGQDVALRCDPISGHVSLYWYRQALGQGPEFLTYFNYEAQQDKSGLPNDRFSAERPEGSISTLTIQRTEQRDSAMYRCASSLVAGTYSGNTIYFGEGSWLTVV.

This sequence joins TRBV27 and TRBJ1-1; D is unresolved. Trimming took 0 bases from V and 2 from J, leaving 4 bases between them. Germline V gene sequence: CDR1 MNHEY, CDR2 SMNVEV (reference sequence). The CDR3 sequence is 13 residues long. The CDR3 nucleotides are TGTGCCAGCAGTTTATCCTTTAACACTGAAGCTTTCTTT. Translation gives CASSLSFNTEAFF.

The chain has TRBV7-9 and TRBJ1-6, with D uncertain. V was cut by 4 bases and J by 7 bases, with 17 bases left in between. Per the germline V gene, CDR1 is SEHNR and CDR2 is FQNEAQ (reference sequence). The CDR3 spans 16 residues. The CDR3 sequence is CASSSQSDGPNSPLHF. For the CDR3, the DNA is TGTGCCAGCAGCTCACAATCAGACGGACCGAATTCACCCCTCCACTTT. The variable domain in full, completed from reference TRBV7-9 and TRBJ1-6, reads DTGVSQNPRHKITKRGQNVTFRCDPISEHNRLYWYRQTLGQGPEFLTYFQNEAQLEKSRLLSDRFSAERPKGSFSTLEIQRTEQGDSAMYLCASSSQSDGPNSPLHFGNGTRLTVT.

The chain recombines TRBV7-8 with TRBJ1-5; 7 bases fit TRBD1. With 1 base clipped from V and 2 bases from J, the junction kept 2 bases outside the gene matches. CDR1 is SGHVS, CDR2 FQNEAQ, per germline. CDR3 length: 15 amino acids. The CDR3 spells CASSLGGGGNQPQHF. CDR3 nucleotide sequence: TGTGCCAGCAGCTTAGGAGGGGGCGGCAATCAGCCCCAGCATTTT.

This chain uses TRBV30 with TRBJ1-1; 7 bases match TRBD1. V was pared by 0 bases and J by 4 bases, with 2 bases of the junction left unmatched. The CDR3 runs to 13 residues. Germline V gene data show CDR1 as GTSNPN and CDR2 as SVGIG (reference sequence). CDR3 DNA: TGTGCCTGGAGTGTACAGGGGAGCACTGAAGCTTTCTTT. This sequence encodes CAWSVQGSTEAFF.

The rearrangement joins TRBV30 to TRBJ1-3; D gene ambiguous. Trimming pared 0 bases from V and 3 bases from J, leaving 3 bases between. The CDR3 contains 12 residues. Looked up from germline, CDR1 is GTSNPN and CDR2 is SVGIG (reference sequence). The CDR3 protein is CAWSVVGNTIYF. CDR3 coding DNA: TGTGCCTGGAGTGTTGTTGGAAACACCATATATTTT.

The rearrangement uses TRBV27 and TRBJ2-1; D is perhaps TRBD1 or TRBD2 (6 bases each). Trimming took 1 base from V and 10 from J, leaving 20 bases between them. CDR1 is MNHEY and CDR2 is SMNVEV in the germline V gene (reference sequence). The CDR3 covers 16 residues. The CDR3: CASSLLGGRGQREQFF. The CDR3, as DNA: TGTGCCAGCAGTTTATTGGGGGGCCGAGGACAAAGGGAGCAGTTCTTC.

The genes are TRBV28 and TRBJ1-3; D is ambiguous. Trimming removed 4 bases from V and 4 bases from J, with 14 bases in between. CDR1 is MDHEN, CDR2 SYDVKM, per germline. The CDR3 spans 15 residues. The CDR3 sequence is CASSSPRVTGNTIYF. The CDR3, as DNA: TGTGCCAGCAGTTCCCCCAGAGTTACCGGAAACACCATATATTTT.

The rearrangement links TRBV6-9 to TRBJ1-2; possibly TRBD1 for D (6 bases). Between the trimmed V and J ends, which lost 0 bases and 3 bases, there was a span of 11 bases. The CDR3 is 15 residues long. From germline, CDR1 is MNHGY and CDR2 SVAAGI. The CDR3 reads CASSYSFGGHYGYTF. The CDR3, as DNA: TGTGCCAGCAGTTATTCGTTCGGGGGCCACTATGGCTACACCTTC.

Here the CDR3 reads CASSLVGRPDGRESYNEQFF. CDR3 coding DNA: TGTGCCAGCAGCTTAGTGGGGCGGCCCGACGGCCGAGAATCCTACAATGAGCAGTTCTTC. V is TRBV7-8 and J is TRBJ2-1; possibly TRBD1 for D (5 bases). Germline lookup yields CDR1 SGHVS and CDR2 FQNEAQ. The CDR3 covers 20 residues. Trimming removed 1 base from V and 1 base from J, with 23 bases in between.

V and J are TRBV6-1 and TRBJ1-2; unclear D gene. The CDR3 is 13 residues long. Trimming took off 2 bases at V and 5 bases at J, with 9 bases between the two ends. Per germline, CDR1 MNHNS and CDR2 SASEGT. For the CDR3, the DNA is TGTGCCAGCAGTGAATTATCGGGGTATGGCTACACCTTC. It is translated as CASSELSGYGYTF.

The chain links TRBV5-1 to TRBJ2-1; D ambiguous. CDR1 is SGHRS, CDR2 YFSETQ, per germline. V was clipped by 0 bases and J by 4 bases, with 14 bases between them. This CDR3 has 16 residues. CDR3 sequence: CASSLVPDVTYNEQFF. In DNA, the CDR3 is TGCGCCAGCAGCTTGGTTCCAGACGTTACTTACAATGAGCAGTTCTTC.

This rearrangement joins TRBV11-2 to TRBJ2-5; D possibly matches TRBD1 or TRBD2 (7 bases each). Germline CDR1 reads SGHAT; CDR2 reads FQNNGV. The CDR3 loop spans 17 amino acids. V lost 0 bases to trimming and J lost 5 bases, with 19 bases between them. In nucleotides, the CDR3 is TGTGCCAGCAGCTTAGAGAAGGGGAGGGGGCAGTGGGAGACCCAGTACTTC. Encoded protein: CASSLEKGRGQWETQYF.

V usage is TRBV25-1 and J usage is TRBJ1-2, with 7 bases matching TRBD1. CDR3 length: 14 amino acids. Germline CDR1 is MGHDK and CDR2 is SYGVNS. Trimming at V came to 4 bases and at J to 4 bases, leaving 6 bases not matched to a gene. The CDR3 DNA reads TGTGCCAGCAGTGCGATCCGGGACAGCTATGGCTACACCTTC. Its translation is CASSAIRDSYGYTF.

This clone came up once. This rearrangement joins TRBV7-2 to TRBJ2-3, with D perhaps TRBD2 (5 bases). V gave up 4 bases and J gave up 3 bases, with 20 bases separating them. CDR3 length: 17 residues. CDR1 is SGHTA and CDR2 is FQGNSA in the germline V gene. The DNA of the CDR3 is TGTGCCAGCAGCTCCTTAGTTACGAGGGCCTTTACAGATACGCAGTATTTT. Protein product: CASSSLVTRAFTDTQYF.

This CDR3 reads CASSSGLGFYEQYF. The CDR3 DNA follows: TGTGCCAGCAGTTCGGGACTCGGATTTTACGAGCAGTACTTC. The V and J genes are TRBV7-2 and TRBJ2-7; tentative D call: TRBD2 (6 bases). V was clipped by 6 bases and J by 4 bases, with 16 bases between them. The germline gives CDR1 SGHTA, CDR2 FQGNSA. The CDR3 runs to 14 residues.

The chain has TRBV11-1 and TRBJ2-7; the D is unclear. This CDR3 is built from 12 residues. Looked up from germline, CDR1 is SGHAT and CDR2 is FQDESV (reference sequence). The V end lost 5 bases, the J end lost 0 bases, and 5 bases lay between the germline ends. CDR3 DNA: TGTGCCAGCAGCCCTACCTCCTACGAGCAGTACTTC. As protein: CASSPTSYEQYF.

The chain couples TRBV7-2 to TRBJ2-1; TRBD2 matches at 14 bases. The CDR3 sequence is 16 residues long. CDR1 SGHTA and CDR2 FQGNSA come from the germline V gene. The trim removed 5 bases at V and 7 bases at J, leaving 7 bases unmatched. The CDR3 DNA reads TGTGCCAGCAGCCGTTCGGGGACTAGCGGGAGTAATGAGCAGTTCTTC. Translated, it gives CASSRSGTSGSNEQFF. Using reference TRBV7-2 and TRBJ2-1 for the parts outside the CDR3, the full variable domain is GAGVSQSPSNKVTEKGKDVELRCDPISGHTALYWYRQSLGQGLEFLIYFQGNSAPDKSGLPSDRFSAERTGGSVSTLTIQRTQQEDSAVYLCASSRSGTSGSNEQFFGPGTRLTVL.

The chain combines TRBV4-1 with TRBJ2-5; no reliable D call. The CDR3 contains 14 residues. Deletions cut 0 bases from V and 5 bases from J, with 10 bases between. Germline CDR1 MGHRA, CDR2 YSYEKL. This chain's CDR3 is CASSQEYGRETQYF. The CDR3 DNA sequence: TGCGCCAGCAGCCAAGAGTACGGGCGGGAGACCCAGTACTTC.

The V and J genes are TRBV10-3 and TRBJ2-3; 13 nucleotides agree with TRBD2. The CDR3 is made up of 18 amino acids. Germline loops: CDR1 ENHRY, CDR2 SYGVKD. With V trimmed by 4 bases and J by 5 bases, 12 bases remained unmatched. CDR3 DNA sequence: TGTGCCATCAGTGGGTCCGGACTAGCGGGAGCTTTGAAAGATACGCAGTATTTT. Translating gives CAISGSGLAGALKDTQYF.

The rearrangement joins TRBV7-3 to TRBJ1-1, with D unclear. With 4 bases removed from V and 3 bases from J, the gap between germline ends came to 12 bases. There are 14 residues in the CDR3. Germline V gives CDR1 SGHTA, CDR2 FQGTGA. The CDR3 loop is CASSYTAGDTEAFF. CDR3 coding DNA: TGTGCCAGCAGCTACACCGCAGGAGACACTGAAGCTTTCTTT.